The clone carrying this T cell receptor beta chain was seen many times. Its target is unknown. The entry originates in a study of blood T cells in healthy people across ages. Trimming shortened V by 1 base and J by 3 bases, and 9 bases separated the two germline ends. The length of the CDR3 is 14 residues. The V gene's germline CDR1 is SGHTA and CDR2 FQGNSA. Each sample provided at least 5 micrograms of extracted total RNA. Overall study findings and caveats: CMV infection status of these donors was not known. Donors of long life had a larger count of naive CD4+ cells and greater diversity than aged donors.

The authors ran a second PCR of about 6 to 12 cycles using a sample-barcoded 5' primer and a J-beta primer mix. In TCRdb, the 5' RACE reads were re-called with MiXCR into one record per CDR3 protein. The table includes roughly 570,000 distinct CDR3 sequences, approximately 27% detected once. The clonotype originates from a woman between 65 and 79 years old in good health. Material: blood. The V gene is TRBV7-2, the J gene TRBJ2-5, with D maybe TRBD1 (5 bases). In DNA, the CDR3 is TGTGCCAGCAGCTTAGTTTCAGGGAAAGAGACCCAGTACTTC. It specifies CASSLVSGKETQYF.